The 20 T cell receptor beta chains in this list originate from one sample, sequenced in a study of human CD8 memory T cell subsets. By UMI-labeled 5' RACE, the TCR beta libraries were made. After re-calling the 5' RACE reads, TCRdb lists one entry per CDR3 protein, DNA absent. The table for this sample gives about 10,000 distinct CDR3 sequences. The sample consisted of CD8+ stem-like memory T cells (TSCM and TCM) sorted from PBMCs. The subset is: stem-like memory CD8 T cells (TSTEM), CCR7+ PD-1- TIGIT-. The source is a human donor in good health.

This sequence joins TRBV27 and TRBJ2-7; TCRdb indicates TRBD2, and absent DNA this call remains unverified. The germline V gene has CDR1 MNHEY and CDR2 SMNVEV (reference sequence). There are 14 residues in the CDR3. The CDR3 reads CASRLTSGSYEQYF.

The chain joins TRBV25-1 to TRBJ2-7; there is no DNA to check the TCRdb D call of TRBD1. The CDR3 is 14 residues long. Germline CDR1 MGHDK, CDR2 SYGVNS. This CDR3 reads CASSDRVGSYEQYF.

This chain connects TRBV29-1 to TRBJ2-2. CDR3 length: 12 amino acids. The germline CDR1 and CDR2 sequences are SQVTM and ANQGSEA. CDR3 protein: CSVTTGNGELFF.

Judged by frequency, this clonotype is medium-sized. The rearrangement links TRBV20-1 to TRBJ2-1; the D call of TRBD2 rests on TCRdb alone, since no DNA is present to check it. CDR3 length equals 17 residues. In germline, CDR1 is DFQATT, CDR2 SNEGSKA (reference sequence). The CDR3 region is CSARARRPGLAYNEQFF.

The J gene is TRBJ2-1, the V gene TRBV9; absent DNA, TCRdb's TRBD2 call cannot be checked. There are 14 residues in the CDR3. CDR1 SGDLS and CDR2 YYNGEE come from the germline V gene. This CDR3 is CASSWGELENEQFF.

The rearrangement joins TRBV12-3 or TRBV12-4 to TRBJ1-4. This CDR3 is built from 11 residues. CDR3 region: CASSFQARLFF.

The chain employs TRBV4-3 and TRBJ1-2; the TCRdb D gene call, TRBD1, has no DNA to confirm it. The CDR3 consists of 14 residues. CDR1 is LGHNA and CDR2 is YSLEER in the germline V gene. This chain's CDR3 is CASSQDGGDYGYTF.

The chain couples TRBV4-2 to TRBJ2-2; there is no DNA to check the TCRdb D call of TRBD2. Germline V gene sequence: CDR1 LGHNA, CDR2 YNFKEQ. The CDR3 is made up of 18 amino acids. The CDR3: CASSQDPGGAFGTGELFF.

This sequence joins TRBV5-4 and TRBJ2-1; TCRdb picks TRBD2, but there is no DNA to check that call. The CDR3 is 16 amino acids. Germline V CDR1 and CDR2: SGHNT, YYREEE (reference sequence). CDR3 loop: CASSPSGTSGRWEQFF. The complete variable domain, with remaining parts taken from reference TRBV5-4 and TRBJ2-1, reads ETGVTQSPTHLIKTRGQQVTLRCSSQSGHNTVSWYQQALGQGPQFIFQYYREEENGRGNFPPRFSGLQFPNYSSELNVNALELDDSALYLCASSPSGTSGRWEQFFGPGTRLTVL.

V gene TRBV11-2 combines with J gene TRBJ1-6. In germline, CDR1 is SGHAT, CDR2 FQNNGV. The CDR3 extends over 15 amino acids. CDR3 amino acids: CASSSPAGRSSPLHF.

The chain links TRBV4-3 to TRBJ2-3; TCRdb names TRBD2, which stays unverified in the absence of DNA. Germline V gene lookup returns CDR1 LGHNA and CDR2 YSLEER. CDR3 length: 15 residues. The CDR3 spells CASGGGGGFTDTQYF.

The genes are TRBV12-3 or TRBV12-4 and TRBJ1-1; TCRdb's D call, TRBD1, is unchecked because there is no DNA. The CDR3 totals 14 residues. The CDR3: CASSRTGGSAEAFF.

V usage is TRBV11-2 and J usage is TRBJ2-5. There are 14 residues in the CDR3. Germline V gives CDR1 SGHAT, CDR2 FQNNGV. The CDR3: CASSLAVFQETQYF.

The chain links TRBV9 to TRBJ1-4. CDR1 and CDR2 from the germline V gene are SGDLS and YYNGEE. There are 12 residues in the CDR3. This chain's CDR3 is CASSGFGEKLFF.

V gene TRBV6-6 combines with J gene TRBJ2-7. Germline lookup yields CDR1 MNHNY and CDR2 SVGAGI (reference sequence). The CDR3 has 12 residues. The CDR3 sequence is CASSNGGNEQYF.

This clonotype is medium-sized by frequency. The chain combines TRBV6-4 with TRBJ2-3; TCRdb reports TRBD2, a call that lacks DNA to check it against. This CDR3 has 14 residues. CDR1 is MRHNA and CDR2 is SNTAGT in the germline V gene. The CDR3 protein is CASSSGGTTDTQYF.

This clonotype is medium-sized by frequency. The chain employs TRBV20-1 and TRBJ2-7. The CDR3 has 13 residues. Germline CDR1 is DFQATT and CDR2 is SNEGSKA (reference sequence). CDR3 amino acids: CSARQDGYYEQYF.

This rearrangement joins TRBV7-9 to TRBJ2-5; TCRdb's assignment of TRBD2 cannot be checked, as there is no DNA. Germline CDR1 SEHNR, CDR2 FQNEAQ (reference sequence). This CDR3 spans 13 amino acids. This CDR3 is CASSKLPQETQYF.

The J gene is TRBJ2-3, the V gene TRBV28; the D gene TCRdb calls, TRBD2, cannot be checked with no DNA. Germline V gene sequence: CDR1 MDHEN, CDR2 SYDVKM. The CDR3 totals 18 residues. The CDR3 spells CASSLGTSGGAGTDTQYF.

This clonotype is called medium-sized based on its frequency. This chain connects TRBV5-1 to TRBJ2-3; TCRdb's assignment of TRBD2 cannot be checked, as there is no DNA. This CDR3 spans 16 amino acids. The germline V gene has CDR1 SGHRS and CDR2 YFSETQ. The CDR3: CASSPRTSGFTDTQYF.